This T cell receptor (beta chain) was captured by sequencing in a study of CD8 T cells in ankylosing spondylitis. Notes on the study in general: There was reportedly significant enrichment of clones that were disease-linked in matched ankylosing spondylitis synovial fluid. Characteristic of ankylosing spondylitis blood, it appeared, was a TCR beta motif comprising several highly homologous variants. Researchers report that disease-linked clones proved CD8+ and relatively rare in peripheral blood.

This clonotype occurred many times. Its matching antigen is unknown. Library preparation for TCR beta used quantitative 5'-RACE with molecular barcodes. TCRdb re-called the 5' RACE reads with MiXCR, one entry per CDR3 protein. The sample has 120,000 or so distinct CDR3 sequences; approximately 15% are singletons. This CDR3 is 17 amino acids long. With 2 bases removed from V and 4 bases from J, the gap between germline ends came to 21 bases. Germline V CDR1 and CDR2: SGHRS, YFSETQ. The chain has TRBV5-1 and TRBJ1-2, with D possibly being TRBD1 (5 bases). The sequence came from a female donor with ankylosing spondylitis or in good health (not recorded which). The sample comprised blood, either unsorted or a sorted T cell fraction (not recorded which). CDR3 bases: TGCGCCAGCAGCTTAGGTTTGACAGAGACCTCCAGCTATGGCTACACCTTC. Translation: CASSLGLTETSSYGYTF.